This entry lists 18 T cell receptor beta chains sequenced from one sample in a study of post-analysis software for immune sequencing data. Findings and caveats of the study: Among several TRBV segments more frequent in patients than controls were TRBV5-6, TRBV5-1 and TRBV20-1.

Unique molecular identifiers had been added to the TCR beta cDNA libraries. TCRdb recomputed calls from the PCR reads with MiXCR, one row per CDR3 protein. The sample has roughly 600,000 distinct CDR3 sequences, roughly two fifths seen once; the top ten hold over 1.5%. Antigens for these TCRs are unknown. The sequenced material came from blood. Every receptor here comes from a girl between 10 and 17 years old with multiple sclerosis.

CDR3 sequence: CASSLVRETEQFF. CDR3 bases: TGTGCCAGCAGCTTAGTTCGGGAGACCGAGCAGTTCTTC. The chain links TRBV7-2 to TRBJ2-1, with D maybe TRBD2 (6 bases). V was cut by 1 base and J by 10 bases, with 11 bases left in between. This CDR3 spans 13 amino acids. CDR1 is SGHTA and CDR2 is FQGNSA in the germline V gene.

V is TRBV5-5 and J is TRBJ1-1, with D possibly being TRBD1 (5 bases). This CDR3 spans 15 amino acids. Germline-derived CDR1 and CDR2 are SGHKS and YYEKEE (reference sequence). Trimming pared 0 bases from V and 10 bases from J, leaving 19 bases between. The CDR3 sequence: CASSLELGGRGTAFF. In nucleotides, the CDR3 is TGTGCCAGCAGCTTGGAGCTCGGTGGACGGGGGACAGCTTTCTTT.

This clonotype appeared once. A junction end diverges from the germline sequence, so it may reflect a read error. The chain carries TRBV6-1 and TRBJ2-1, with D perhaps given as TRBD1 or TRBD2 (6 bases each). The CDR3 sequence is 19 residues long. CDR1 and CDR2 from the germline V gene are MNHNS and SASEGT. This CDR3 reads CASAIVGRGLWSSDNEQFF. CDR3 DNA sequence: TGTGCCAGCGCGATTGTAGGACGGGGGCTATGGAGCTCCGACAATGAGCAGTTCTTC.

V and J are TRBV20-1 and TRBJ1-2; D is uncertain. The CDR3 runs to 14 residues. Trimming pared 4 bases from V and 1 base from J, leaving 13 bases between. Germline-derived CDR1 and CDR2 are DFQATT and SNEGSKA (reference sequence). The CDR3 region has the DNA TGCAGTGCTAAGGAACAGCTTAATAACTATGGCTACACCTTC. It specifies CSAKEQLNNYGYTF.

This clonotype has more than one count but fewer than ten. The chain recombines TRBV7-6 with TRBJ2-7; 10 bases line up with TRBD2. Germline V lookup: CDR1 SGHVS, CDR2 FNYEAQ. Trimming at V came to 6 bases and at J to 3 bases, leaving 11 bases not matched to a gene. This CDR3 is built from 16 residues. The CDR3 nucleotides read TGTGCCAGCAGTAGAGTCAGCGGGGGGGTCAGCTACGAGCAGTACTTC. It is translated as CASSRVSGGVSYEQYF. The variable domain in full, with the rest retrieved from reference TRBV7-6 and TRBJ2-7, is GAGVSQSPRYKVTKRGQDVALRCDPISGHVSLYWYRQALGQGPEFLTYFNYEAQQDKSGLPNDRFSAERPEGSISTLTIQRTEQRDSAMYRCASSRVSGGVSYEQYFGPGTRLTVT.

This clonotype showed up just a few times. The chain has TRBV6-5 and TRBJ1-2; maybe TRBD1 (6 bases). The CDR3 sequence is 13 residues long. The V gene lost 6 bases and the J gene lost 4 bases, with 12 bases spanning the gap. Looked up from germline, CDR1 is MNHEY and CDR2 is SVGAGI. In nucleotides, the CDR3 is TGTGCCAGCAGCTTCGGCAGGGGCTATGGCTACACCTTC. Its translation is CASSFGRGYGYTF.

This clonotype was counted only a few times. The V and J genes are TRBV24-1 and TRBJ2-3, with a weak D call TRBD2 (6 bases). Trimming left V 3 bases short and J 3 bases short, with 15 bases between. CDR3 length: 16 residues. The germline V gene encodes CDR1 KGHDR and CDR2 SFDVKD. The CDR3 bases are TGTGCCACCAGTGATCCCGCTAGCGTGGGGACAGATACGCAGTATTTT. It specifies CATSDPASVGTDTQYF.

This sequence joins TRBV20-1 and TRBJ2-3; 9 bases line up with TRBD1. From germline, CDR1 is DFQATT and CDR2 SNEGSKA (reference sequence). J lost 3 bases, V lost 8 bases, and 3 bases had no gene match. There are 12 residues in the CDR3. DNA for the CDR3: TGCAGTTGTGGGACAGGGACAGATACGCAGTATTTT. It translates to CSCGTGTDTQYF.

The gene calls are TRBV12-3 or TRBV12-4 and TRBJ2-5; 7 bases map to TRBD2. The CDR3 sequence is 13 residues long. V shed 6 bases and J 2 bases; nucleotides not matched to a gene: 3. The CDR3 nucleotides read TGTGCCAGCAGGGGGGGGTGGCAAGAGACCCAGTACTTC. It translates to CASRGGWQETQYF.

This CDR3 reads CASSPETARNYEQYF. For the CDR3, the DNA is TGTGCCAGCAGCCCTGAGACAGCGCGCAACTACGAGCAGTACTTC. The V and J genes are TRBV11-2 and TRBJ2-7, with a possible D match to TRBD1 (5 bases). The V and J ends lost 5 bases and 3 bases respectively, with 17 bases between them. Germline CDR1 and CDR2: SGHAT and FQNNGV. There are 15 residues in the CDR3.

The chain couples TRBV7-9 to TRBJ2-5; TRBD1 might be the D (5 bases). The CDR3 is 11 residues long. Germline V gene lookup returns CDR1 SEHNR and CDR2 FQNEAQ (reference sequence). V lost 5 bases, J lost 11 bases, and 12 bases lay in between. The CDR3 DNA follows: TGTGCCAGCAGCCTCGGACACGCGCAGTACTTC. It yields the protein CASSLGHAQYF.

This clonotype has more than one count but fewer than ten. The V and J genes are TRBV20-1 and TRBJ2-5; 12 positions match TRBD2. The DNA end is a closer match to TRBJ2-7, so the J assignment may be wrong. Germline CDR1 DFQATT, CDR2 SNEGSKA (reference sequence). The CDR3 contains 12 residues. The CDR3 reads CSAPGLAGEQYF. In DNA, the CDR3 is TGCAGTGCTCCGGGACTAGCGGGCGAGCAGTACTTC.

The CDR3 here is CASSPTSGVTDTQYF. CDR3 nucleotides: TGCGCCAGCAGCCCAACTAGCGGGGTCACAGATACGCAGTATTTT. The chain uses TRBV5-1 and TRBJ2-3, with 10 nucleotides matching TRBD2. Per the germline V gene, CDR1 is SGHRS and CDR2 is YFSETQ. Trimming removed 4 bases from V and 2 bases from J; junction bases left unmatched: 4. This CDR3 region has 15 residues.

V usage is TRBV7-6 and J usage is TRBJ2-1; no clear D. The better agreement between TRBJ2-7 and the DNA end casts doubt on the J call. The CDR3 totals 18 residues. Germline V lookup: CDR1 SGHVS, CDR2 FNYEAQ. The CDR3 reads CASSEFRSLGPSYNEQYF. CDR3 DNA: TGTGCCAGCAGCGAATTCCGGAGCCTAGGCCCCTCCTACAATGAGCAGTACTTC.

This clonotype was observed once. V usage is TRBV5-1 and J usage is TRBJ1-2, with D perhaps matching TRBD1 (5 bases). V was trimmed by 3 bases and J by 6 bases, leaving 12 bases between them. The germline gives CDR1 SGHRS, CDR2 YFSETQ. This CDR3 region has 13 residues. CDR3 coding DNA: TGCGCCAGCAGCTCCGGGACTTTGAATGGCTACACCTTC. It is translated as CASSSGTLNGYTF.

The chain joins TRBV10-3 to TRBJ2-3; unclear D gene. Germline V lookup: CDR1 ENHRY, CDR2 SYGVKD. This CDR3 is 14 amino acids long. Trimming stripped 2 bases from V and 0 bases from J, with 6 bases between. Here the CDR3 reads CAISEKYSTDTQYF. CDR3 DNA sequence: TGTGCCATCAGTGAGAAGTACAGCACAGATACGCAGTATTTT.

This clonotype was seen a single time. The rearrangement uses TRBV28 and TRBJ1-1; D may be TRBD1 (6 bases). Germline V gene data show CDR1 as MDHEN and CDR2 as SYDVKM. This CDR3 region has 15 residues. V shed 2 bases and J shed 11 bases, with 21 bases lying between them. In nucleotides, the CDR3 is TGTGCCAGCAGTTTACTACAGGGAGGCACACCCCGGGCTTTCTTT. Amino acids: CASSLLQGGTPRAFF.

As regards this clonotype: Sequence at one end of the junction differs from germline and may be a read error. V gene TRBV6-2 or TRBV6-3 combines with J gene TRBJ2-1, with D maybe TRBD2 (6 bases). Germline V CDR1 and CDR2: MNHEY, SVGEGT. This CDR3 is 14 amino acids long. CDR3 DNA sequence: TGTGCCAGCAAGGGCGGGAATAGATACAACGAGCAGTTCTTC. Amino acids: CASKGGNRYNEQFF.